This T cell receptor beta chain was sequenced during a study of T cell responses to AZD1222 COVID-19 vaccine. The study, taken as a whole, reports: Every sample of the repertoires postdated the peak T cell response.

V was cut by 4 bases and J by 3 bases, with 9 bases left in between. The CDR3 is 14 residues long. From germline, CDR1 is SGHTA and CDR2 FQGTGA. Details on this clone: Antigen specificity is unknown.

Libraries were prepared by immunoSEQ multiplex PCR; TCRdb keeps only in-frame clonotypes and omits some of them. The sample has about 140,000 clones; the top ten hold 2% to 2.5%. The sequencing input was peripheral blood. V is TRBV7-3 and J is TRBJ2-2, with D uncertain. The receptor comes from an adult in good health. This CDR3 is CASSSGVHTGELFF. DNA for the CDR3: TGTGCCAGCAGCTCCGGAGTGCACACCGGGGAGCTGTTTTTT.